Each of the 31 T cell receptor beta chains below was sequenced from the same sample in a study of blood T cell repertoires in COVID-19. The data were produced by immunoSEQ multiplex PCR, yet TCRdb's version contains in-frame clones alone and is incomplete. The sample has 150,000 to 200,000 clones, roughly 86% seen once. Sample: peripheral blood. These receptors were collected from a man aged 65 to 85 with acute or convalescent COVID-19.

The chain joins TRBV14 to TRBJ1-1; tentatively, D is TRBD1 (5 bases). This CDR3 contains 15 residues. V lost 1 base and J 5 bases, leaving 14 bases between the germline ends. The germline CDR1 and CDR2 sequences are SGHDN and FVKESK. The CDR3 region is CASSQVKGKVTEAFF. CDR3 bases: TGTGCCAGCAGCCAAGTAAAGGGGAAAGTGACTGAAGCTTTCTTT.

The CDR3 spells CASSPGGREGQNIQYF. CDR3 nucleotide sequence: TGTGCCAGCAGCCCCGGGGGGCGGGAGGGTCAAAACATTCAGTACTTC. The chain joins TRBV11-3 to TRBJ2-4, with 9 bases identical to TRBD2. Germline V gene lookup returns CDR1 SGHNT and CDR2 YENEEA. This CDR3 region has 16 residues. The V gene end was trimmed by 5 bases and the J gene end by 5 bases; junction bases not matched to a gene: 10.

The genes are TRBV6-5 and TRBJ2-7, with D maybe TRBD1 (5 bases). The CDR3 totals 13 residues. V was shortened by 6 bases and J by 3 bases, with 12 bases between the two germline ends. The germline CDR1 and CDR2 sequences are MNHEY and SVGAGI. CDR3: CASSMQGFYEQYF. In DNA, the CDR3 is TGTGCCAGCAGCATGCAGGGTTTCTACGAGCAGTACTTC.

The chain recombines TRBV28 with TRBJ1-4, with TRBD1 matching 7 bases. The CDR3 consists of 13 residues. Looked up from germline, CDR1 is MDHEN and CDR2 is SYDVKM. The ends lost 9 bases at V and 8 bases at J; junction bases unmatched: 9. The CDR3 loop reads CASLDRTEEKLFF. The CDR3 DNA reads as TGTGCCAGTCTGGACAGGACCGAAGAAAAACTGTTTTTT.

The V gene is TRBV6-6, the J gene TRBJ2-3, with 10 positions matching TRBD2. There are 16 residues in the CDR3. Germline V gene data show CDR1 as MNHNY and CDR2 as SVGAGI (reference sequence). V was pared by 5 bases and J by 4 bases, with 9 bases of the junction left unmatched. The CDR3 region has the DNA TGTGCCAGCAGTCTCGAGCGGGGGGGCATATCAGATACGCAGTATTTT. This sequence encodes CASSLERGGISDTQYF.

The chain is built from TRBV5-4 and TRBJ1-1; D gene ambiguous. The germline gives CDR1 SGHNT, CDR2 YYREEE (reference sequence). Trimming took 4 bases from V and 2 from J, leaving 6 bases between them. The CDR3 consists of 12 residues. CDR3 residues: CASSPPNTEAFF. The DNA of the CDR3 is TGTGCCAGCAGCCCCCCAAACACTGAAGCTTTCTTT.

The CDR3 protein is CSVKGAGADTQYF. Written as DNA, the CDR3 is TGCAGCGTTAAAGGGGCGGGAGCAGATACGCAGTATTTT. The chain links TRBV29-1 to TRBJ2-3, with TRBD2 matching over 7 bases. V shed 5 bases, J shed 4 bases, and the junction held 6 bases outside the gene matches. This CDR3 has 13 residues. Germline V gene lookup returns CDR1 SQVTM and CDR2 ANQGSEA.

The J gene is TRBJ1-1, the V gene TRBV7-9; 10 nucleotides align to TRBD1. J gave up 3 bases and V 5 bases, and 6 bases lay outside the gene matches. Germline V gives CDR1 SEHNR, CDR2 FQNEAQ (reference sequence). This CDR3 is built from 15 residues. CDR3 sequence (DNA): TGTGCCAGCAGCACGACAGGGGGCGCGGACACTGAAGCTTTCTTT. This codes for CASSTTGGADTEAFF.

The genes are TRBV3-1 (or the pseudogene TRBV3-2) and TRBJ2-7; a weak D match, TRBD2 (6 bases). The germline V and J ends were trimmed by 4 bases and 0 bases, with 13 bases remaining between them. The CDR3 covers 15 residues. The V gene's germline CDR1 is LGHDT and CDR2 YNNKEL (reference sequence). In DNA form, the CDR3 reads TGTGCCAGCAGCCTCGGGAGTGTGAGCTCCTACGAGCAGTACTTC. Amino acids: CASSLGSVSSYEQYF.

In DNA, the CDR3 is TGCGCCAGCAGCCAAACGACAGGGGTGGACACTGAAGCTTTCTTT. This sequence encodes CASSQTTGVDTEAFF. The rearrangement uses TRBV4-3 and TRBJ1-1; TRBD1 agrees at 8 bases. The germline V gene has CDR1 LGHNA and CDR2 YSLEER. CDR3 length: 15 amino acids. Trimming cost V 2 bases and J 3 bases; bases outside gene matches: 5.

The chain joins TRBV28 to TRBJ1-5, with a possible D match to TRBD1 (6 bases). The V gene lost 6 bases and the J gene lost 5 bases, with 11 bases spanning the gap. The CDR3 loop spans 13 amino acids. CDR1 MDHEN and CDR2 SYDVKM come from the germline V gene. The CDR3 here is CASRQGFDQPQHF. Written as DNA, the CDR3 is TGTGCCAGCAGACAGGGTTTTGATCAGCCCCAGCATTTT.

V usage is TRBV5-4 and J usage is TRBJ2-2; D possibly corresponds to TRBD2 (6 bases). Trimming cost V 3 bases and J 1 base, with 16 bases left between them. The CDR3 is 17 residues long. Germline V gene sequence: CDR1 SGHNT, CDR2 YYREEE (reference sequence). The CDR3 protein is CASSSGAGLVNTGELFF. The CDR3 region has the DNA TGTGCCAGCAGCTCTGGGGCGGGGCTTGTGAACACCGGGGAGCTGTTTTTT. The full variable domain, completed using reference TRBV5-4 and TRBJ2-2, is ETGVTQSPTHLIKTRGQQVTLRCSSQSGHNTVSWYQQALGQGPQFIFQYYREEENGRGNFPPRFSGLQFPNYSSELNVNALELDDSALYLCASSSGAGLVNTGELFFGEGSRLTVL.

The rearrangement links TRBV5-1 to TRBJ2-2; maybe TRBD2 (6 bases). V was shortened by 4 bases and J by 7 bases, with 11 bases between the two germline ends. The CDR3 has 13 residues. Germline V gene data show CDR1 as SGHRS and CDR2 as YFSETQ. The CDR3 loop reads CASSRTINGELFF. The CDR3 bases are TGCGCCAGCAGCCGGACTATTAACGGGGAGCTGTTTTTT.

The genes are TRBV7-2 and TRBJ2-1; TRBD1 might be the D (6 bases). In germline, CDR1 is SGHTA, CDR2 FQGNSA. This CDR3 has 15 amino acids. Trimming took off 0 bases at V and 3 bases at J, with 9 bases between the two ends. CDR3: CASSLAGTNYNEQFF. DNA for the CDR3: TGTGCCAGCAGCTTAGCCGGGACAAACTACAATGAGCAGTTCTTC.

The sample holds a few counts of this clone. DNA for the CDR3: TGTGCCAGCAGTTACTCGACATTTGTAGAGCAGTACTTC. It yields the protein CASSYSTFVEQYF. The J gene is TRBJ2-7, the V gene TRBV6-2 or TRBV6-3; D is unresolved. Looked up from germline, CDR1 is MNHEY and CDR2 is SVGEGT. With 0 bases removed from V and 7 bases from J, the gap between germline ends came to 10 bases. The CDR3 contains 13 residues.

The CDR3 loop reads CASSKSPLYGYTF. The CDR3 nucleotides are TGTGCCAGCAGCAAATCCCCCCTCTATGGCTACACCTTC. The chain recombines TRBV7-2 with TRBJ1-2; D not resolved. V was shortened by 5 bases and J by 4 bases, with 11 bases between the two germline ends. The V gene's germline CDR1 is SGHTA and CDR2 FQGNSA. CDR3 length: 13 residues.

This clone was detected only once. The chain carries TRBV2 and TRBJ2-3, with TRBD2 matching 7 bases. From germline, CDR1 is SNHLY and CDR2 FYNNEI. Germline trimming cut 8 bases from V and 1 base from J; bases unmatched to any gene: 3. This CDR3 is built from 13 residues. DNA of the CDR3: TGTGCCAGCTTCAGCGGGGGCACAGATACGCAGTATTTT. It is translated as CASFSGGTDTQYF.

V gene TRBV6-5 combines with J gene TRBJ2-3, with 9 bases identical to TRBD1. Trimming took 5 bases from V and 3 from J; bases not matched to a gene: 3. In germline, CDR1 is MNHEY, CDR2 SVGAGI. The CDR3 contains 14 residues. CDR3 sequence: CASSPGQGTDTQYF. The CDR3 DNA reads TGTGCCAGCAGTCCGGGACAGGGAACAGATACGCAGTATTTT.

The chain links TRBV6-2 or TRBV6-3 to TRBJ2-4; 10 bases map to TRBD2. The CDR3 has 13 amino acids. The junction had 5 bases not matched to a gene; V was cut back by 6 bases and J by 9 bases. Germline V CDR1 and CDR2: MNHEY, SVGEGT. This CDR3 reads CASSLAGDPIQYF. CDR3 sequence (DNA): TGTGCCAGCAGCCTAGCGGGAGACCCCATTCAGTACTTC.

This clone was recorded once. V is TRBV21-1 and J is TRBJ2-7; TRBD2 is taken as the D call from the table, unchecked against the DNA. TRBV21-1 is a recognized pseudogene. The CDR3 totals 13 residues. This CDR3 is CARRTSGSYEQYF. The CDR3, as DNA: TGTGCCAGGCGGACTAGTGGGAGTTACGAGCAGTACTTC.

This chain links TRBV11-2 with TRBJ2-7, with 11 bases fitting TRBD2. Germline CDR1 is SGHAT and CDR2 is FQNNGV. The CDR3 runs to 16 residues. V trimming: 4 bases; J trimming: 7 bases; junction bases outside the gene matches: 12. The CDR3 DNA follows: TGTGCCAGCAGCTCCCCGACTAGCGGGAAGGTCGGGGAGCAGTACTTC. It yields the protein CASSSPTSGKVGEQYF.

The CDR3 DNA reads as TGTGCCAGCAGAAGGGACAGGCATACGAATTCACCCCTCCACTTT. Encoded protein: CASRRDRHTNSPLHF. This chain connects TRBV6-5 to TRBJ1-6; 8 positions agree with TRBD1. The V segment lost 6 bases and the J segment 7 bases; nucleotides outside the gene matches: 8. Germline V lookup: CDR1 MNHEY, CDR2 SVGAGI. The CDR3 length is 15 residues.

This rearrangement joins TRBV28 to TRBJ1-5; D remains unclear. The CDR3 has 14 amino acids. The germline V and J ends were trimmed by 5 bases and 5 bases, with 13 bases remaining between them. Germline V gives CDR1 MDHEN, CDR2 SYDVKM. The CDR3 DNA is TGTGCCAGCAGTCCGCGCGGCCGGGATCAGCCCCAGCATTTT. It is translated as CASSPRGRDQPQHF.

This chain joins TRBV3-1 (or the pseudogene TRBV3-2) and TRBJ1-5; weak D call: TRBD1 (5 bases). Looked up from germline, CDR1 is LGHDT and CDR2 is YNNKEL (reference sequence). Trimming removed 6 bases from V and 5 bases from J, with 17 bases in between. The CDR3 consists of 15 residues. The CDR3 sequence: CASSLFGGKDQPQHF. The CDR3 DNA sequence: TGTGCCAGCAGTCTATTTGGGGGGAAAGATCAGCCCCAGCATTTT.

This chain joins TRBV3-1 (or the pseudogene TRBV3-2) and TRBJ1-5; no clear D. V was cut by 0 bases and J by 8 bases, with 8 bases left in between. The CDR3 length is 13 residues. Per germline, CDR1 LGHDT and CDR2 YNNKEL (reference sequence). This CDR3 is CASSQDPGEPQHF. In nucleotides, the CDR3 is TGTGCCAGCAGCCAAGATCCCGGGGAGCCCCAGCATTTT.

The chain carries TRBV30 and TRBJ2-3; 7 bases fit TRBD2. Germline trimming cut 0 bases from V and 4 bases from J; bases unmatched to any gene: 16. The germline V gene has CDR1 GTSNPN and CDR2 SVGIG (reference sequence). CDR3 length: 18 amino acids. Written as DNA, the CDR3 is TGTGCCTGGAGTGTACTCGGGGAGCGGGACCCCTTCCCAGATACGCAGTATTTT. Its translation: CAWSVLGERDPFPDTQYF.

V usage is TRBV27 and J usage is TRBJ1-1; 11 bases are shared with TRBD1. The CDR3 runs to 16 residues. With V trimmed by 8 bases and J by 1 base, 9 bases remained unmatched. Germline V lookup: CDR1 MNHEY, CDR2 SMNVEV (reference sequence). This CDR3 reads CASALGTGGGNTEAFF. The CDR3 bases are TGTGCCAGCGCCTTGGGGACAGGGGGAGGGAACACTGAAGCTTTCTTT.

J is TRBJ1-6 and V is TRBV14; tentative D call: TRBD1 (6 bases). The V gene's germline CDR1 is SGHDN and CDR2 FVKESK. The CDR3 is 15 amino acids. Trimming removed 2 bases from V and 6 bases from J, with 11 bases in between. CDR3 sequence reads: CASSQWGLGNSPLHF. The CDR3 DNA is TGTGCCAGCAGCCAATGGGGGCTAGGTAATTCACCCCTCCACTTT.

This sequence joins TRBV27 and TRBJ1-5, with no clear D. V dropped 5 bases and J dropped 4 bases, with 9 bases sitting between them. The CDR3 is made up of 13 amino acids. Per germline, CDR1 MNHEY and CDR2 SMNVEV (reference sequence). In DNA form, the CDR3 reads TGTGCCAGCAGTATATACAGAAATCAGCCCCAGCATTTT. This encodes CASSIYRNQPQHF.

The rearrangement links TRBV19 to TRBJ1-6; TRBD1 matches at 9 bases. The V and J ends lost 5 bases and 9 bases, in that order; junction bases with no gene match: 11. Germline CDR1 reads LNHDA; CDR2 reads SQIVND (reference sequence). The CDR3 runs to 16 residues. The CDR3 DNA is TGTGCCAGTAGTCCAGATCCCCGGGACAGGGTTTCACCCCTCCACTTT. This codes for CASSPDPRDRVSPLHF.

This rearrangement joins TRBV6-2 or TRBV6-3 to TRBJ2-1, with 16 bases aligning to TRBD2. Germline CDR1 is MNHEY and CDR2 is SVGEGT. After removal of 6 bases from V and 0 bases from J, the junction contained 8 bases not matched to a gene. The CDR3 length is 19 residues. The CDR3 DNA reads as TGTGCCAGCAGCCAGGGACTAGCGGGGGGGCCCTACTCCTACAATGAGCAGTTCTTC. Residues: CASSQGLAGGPYSYNEQFF.